The rows below give T cell receptor beta chains drawn from one sample of a study of shared clonotypes between healthy human individuals. The table came from immunoSEQ multiplex PCR; TCRdb's copy has only in-frame clones and leaves some out. The sample comprises about 1.1 million clones, about 80% of which are singletons, and approximately 0.5% rests with the top ten. Sequenced sample: memory CD4+ T cells from PBMCs. The origin of the receptors is a man aged 18 to 30 in good health. Some clones in this sample may be carry-over from other donors' samples. Each CDR3 is given with its conserved first and last residue. A D gene is named only where the DNA matches it firmly. Clone size is shown for a subset of rows, as once, few, many or a class of expanded clone.

clone_size: few
j_call: TRBJ1-1
v_call: TRBV30
d_call: .
cdr3_nt: TGTGCCTGGAGCCCTCTGGGCGGCAGGTGGAACACTGAAGCTTTCTTT
cdr3_aa: CAWSPLGGRWNTEAFF

clone_size: .
j_call: TRBJ2-1
v_call: TRBV7-8
d_call: .
cdr3_nt: TGTGCCAGCAGCCCCGCGCGGGACACCGTACGGGGGCAGTTCTTC
cdr3_aa: CASSPARDTVRGQFF

clone_size: .
j_call: TRBJ2-3
v_call: TRBV2
d_call: .
cdr3_nt: TGTGCCAGCACCAGCCGGGGAGAAGATACGCAGTATTTT
cdr3_aa: CASTSRGEDTQYF

clone_size: .
j_call: TRBJ1-2
v_call: TRBV28
d_call: .
cdr3_nt: TGTGCCAGCAGTTTACCCCCACAGGATGGCTACACCTTC
cdr3_aa: CASSLPPQDGYTF

clone_size: .
j_call: TRBJ1-1
v_call: TRBV23-1
d_call: .
cdr3_nt: TGCGCCAGCAGTCAATCGAGGCGGATGAACACTGAAGCTTTCTTT
cdr3_aa: CASSQSRRMNTEAFF

clone_size: .
j_call: TRBJ1-4
v_call: TRBV6-1
d_call: TRBD1
cdr3_nt: TGTGCCAGCTCCCCCCGGGACAGGATTGAAAAACTGTTTTTT
cdr3_aa: CASSPRDRIEKLFF

clone_size: .
j_call: TRBJ2-5
v_call: TRBV7-3
d_call: TRBD2
cdr3_nt: TGTGCCAGCAGCTTACTTGGCGGGAGTGAGGAGACCCAGTACTTC
cdr3_aa: CASSLLGGSEETQYF

clone_size: .
j_call: TRBJ1-5
v_call: TRBV7-9
d_call: .
cdr3_nt: TGTGCCAGCGCGGCAGGTAATCAGCCCCAGCATTTT
cdr3_aa: CASAAGNQPQHF

clone_size: .
j_call: TRBJ1-3
v_call: TRBV5-1
d_call: TRBD1
cdr3_nt: TGCGCCAGCAGCCCGACGACAGGGCGCTCTGGAAACACCATATATTTT
cdr3_aa: CASSPTTGRSGNTIYF

clone_size: .
j_call: TRBJ2-1
v_call: TRBV28
d_call: TRBD2
cdr3_nt: TGTGCCAGCAGAGGTAGCGGGAGGGCCGATGAGCAGTTCTTC
cdr3_aa: CASRGSGRADEQFF

clone_size: .
j_call: TRBJ1-2
v_call: TRBV2
d_call: .
cdr3_nt: TGTGCCAGCAGTGATACTAACTATGGCTACACCTTC
cdr3_aa: CASSDTNYGYTF

clone_size: .
j_call: TRBJ2-7
v_call: TRBV7-3
d_call: TRBD2
cdr3_nt: TGTGCCAGCAGCCAAGGACTAGCGGGAGTTTACGAGCAGTACTTC
cdr3_aa: CASSQGLAGVYEQYF

clone_size: .
j_call: TRBJ2-5
v_call: TRBV5-1
d_call: TRBD2
cdr3_nt: TGCGCCAGCAGCAATGGACTAGCGGGGCCAGAGACCCAGTACTTC
cdr3_aa: CASSNGLAGPETQYF

clone_size: .
j_call: TRBJ1-4
v_call: TRBV15
d_call: .
cdr3_nt: TGTGCCACCAGCAGAGAGAACGCCAGAAGCAATGAAAAACTGTTTTTT
cdr3_aa: CATSRENARSNEKLFF

clone_size: .
j_call: TRBJ2-3
v_call: TRBV5-1
d_call: TRBD1
cdr3_nt: TGCGCCAGCAGCCTGGGACAGGGGGTTGCAGATACGCAGTATTTT
cdr3_aa: CASSLGQGVADTQYF

clone_size: .
j_call: TRBJ2-3
v_call: TRBV5-5
d_call: TRBD1
cdr3_nt: TGTGCCAGCAGCCCCCGACAGGGTGGAGATACGCAGTATTTT
cdr3_aa: CASSPRQGGDTQYF

clone_size: .
j_call: TRBJ2-3
v_call: TRBV6-6
d_call: .
cdr3_nt: TGTGCCAGCAGCGGAGGTTTCGGCACAGATACGCAGTATTTT
cdr3_aa: CASSGGFGTDTQYF

clone_size: .
j_call: TRBJ2-1
v_call: TRBV5-1
d_call: .
cdr3_nt: TGCGCCAGCAGCCCCACTACCGCGACAGGAAACTTCTACAATGAGCAGTTCTTC
cdr3_aa: CASSPTTATGNFYNEQFF

clone_size: .
j_call: TRBJ1-3
v_call: TRBV15
d_call: .
cdr3_nt: TGTGCCACCAGCTACGGGGGGATCGACGCTGGAAACACCATATATTTT
cdr3_aa: CATSYGGIDAGNTIYF